Shown below are 25 T cell receptor beta chains from a single sample sequenced in a study of T-cell memory formation after mild COVID-19 (dated by TCRdb to the early 2020s). The method behind the library was 5' RACE. Sequencing took place on an Illumina NovaSeq 6000. TCRdb itself trimmed the public reads at Q25 with fastp, ran MiXCR and retained productive beta chains. Each CDR3 protein gets just one entry, which takes the most common genes and DNA from the rows behind it. This sample is represented by about half a million distinct CDR3 sequences; about 18% of them were singletons. The ten largest clones add up to roughly an eighth of the sample. Sequenced: PBMCs or a T cell subset sorted from them (not recorded which). The receptors here all came from an adult woman who had mild COVID-19 (a few samples of this study predate the infection). The sample titles of this study are shuffled in the database, so cell type and time point are left out; the donor was told from shared clones.

Only a few counts were recorded for this clonotype. V gene TRBV5-4 combines with J gene TRBJ1-3, with unresolved D. The V gene lost 4 bases and the J gene lost 0 bases, with 11 bases spanning the gap. Per germline, CDR1 SGHNT and CDR2 YYREEE (reference sequence). The CDR3 spans 15 residues. Here the CDR3 DNA reads TGTGCCAGCAGCACCGGACTCGACTCTGGAAACACCATATATTTT. Translation gives CASSTGLDSGNTIYF.

At least ten counts were recorded for this clonotype. This rearrangement joins TRBV11-2 to TRBJ1-2, with a tentative D call TRBD1 (6 bases). V lost 3 bases and J lost 6, with 14 bases in between. Germline lookup yields CDR1 SGHAT and CDR2 FQNNGV. The CDR3 runs to 14 residues. CDR3 residues: CASSFRQVLNGYTF. The CDR3 DNA follows: TGTGCCAGCAGCTTCCGACAGGTCCTCAATGGCTACACCTTC.

In this sample, this clonotype turned up a few times. The rearrangement uses TRBV10-3 and TRBJ2-1, with D possibly being TRBD2 (5 bases). Germline V gene sequence: CDR1 ENHRY, CDR2 SYGVKD. The CDR3 runs to 17 residues. The V end was cut by 4 bases, the J end by 2 bases, with 18 bases between. The CDR3 loop reads CAISAGIPGVAYNEQFF. The CDR3 nucleotides are TGTGCCATCAGTGCCGGGATTCCCGGGGTCGCCTACAATGAGCAGTTCTTC.

This clonotype turned up a few times. V usage is TRBV7-8 and J usage is TRBJ2-3; a possible D gene is TRBD2 (6 bases). Trimming shortened V by 5 bases and J by 0 bases, and 18 bases separated the two germline ends. The germline CDR1 and CDR2 sequences are SGHVS and FQNEAQ. The CDR3 runs 17 residues. CDR3 protein: CASSRQPGDPSTDTQYF. CDR3 coding DNA: TGTGCCAGCAGCAGACAACCGGGGGACCCAAGCACAGATACGCAGTATTTT.

The chain recombines TRBV29-1 with TRBJ1-2; 8 bases are shared with TRBD1. CDR1 SQVTM and CDR2 ANQGSEA come from the germline V gene. V shed 7 bases, J shed 6 bases, and the junction held 10 bases outside the gene matches. This CDR3 is built from 13 residues. The chain's CDR3 is CSAGDRRRHGYTF. As DNA, the CDR3 is TGCAGCGCCGGGGACAGGCGAAGACATGGCTACACCTTC.

In its sample, this clonotype was seen many times. The V gene is TRBV7-3, the J gene TRBJ1-2, with 10 bases fitting TRBD1. Germline CDR1 reads SGHTA; CDR2 reads FQGTGA. The CDR3 loop spans 22 amino acids. V lost 5 bases, J lost 8 bases, and 32 bases stayed unmatched. The DNA for the CDR3 is TGTGCCAGCAGCCCATCCTTATTCTTTTCCGGGACAGGGGAGGGAGAACGTAGAGGCTACACCTTC. The encoded protein is CASSPSLFFSGTGEGERRGYTF.

The rearrangement uses TRBV20-1 and TRBJ1-1, with a tentative D call TRBD1 (6 bases). CDR3 length: 16 residues. V was pared by 0 bases and J by 3 bases, with 17 bases between. From germline, CDR1 is DFQATT and CDR2 SNEGSKA (reference sequence). The CDR3 reads CSARDGGSQGYTEAFF. DNA for the CDR3: TGCAGTGCTAGAGATGGAGGGTCACAGGGTTACACTGAAGCTTTCTTT.

This clonotype was found many times. The V call is TRBV5-1, the J call TRBJ2-5; the match to TRBD2 covers 11 bases. The V segment lost 4 bases and the J segment 6 bases; nucleotides outside the gene matches: 8. Germline-derived CDR1 and CDR2 are SGHRS and YFSETQ. CDR3 length: 15 amino acids. The CDR3 DNA follows: TGCGCCAGCAGCGCCGGGACTAGCGGCTACCAGACCCAGTACTTC. Translated, it gives CASSAGTSGYQTQYF.

V and J are TRBV7-9 and TRBJ2-2, with unresolved D. Trimming took 5 bases from V and 7 from J, leaving 8 bases between them. Germline values: CDR1 SEHNR, CDR2 FQNEAQ (reference sequence). The CDR3 spans 12 residues. CDR3 DNA sequence: TGTGCCAGCAGCCCTCCCAACGGGGAGCTGTTTTTT. Translating gives CASSPPNGELFF.

V is TRBV12-3 or TRBV12-4 and J is TRBJ1-2, with 7 nucleotides matching TRBD1. The V segment lost 7 bases and the J segment 2 bases; nucleotides outside the gene matches: 13. The CDR3 covers 16 residues. The CDR3 here is CASTSDREVLNYGYTF. Written as DNA, the CDR3 is TGTGCCAGCACTTCCGACAGGGAGGTCCTCAACTATGGCTACACCTTC.

This chain connects TRBV10-3 to TRBJ1-5; D ambiguous. This CDR3 is 15 amino acids long. Germline assignment: CDR1 ENHRY and CDR2 SYGVKD. V lost 3 bases and J 3 bases, leaving 12 bases between the germline ends. In DNA form, the CDR3 reads TGTGCCATCAGTGAAGCGGCCTTTTACAATCAGCCCCAGCATTTT. It codes for CAISEAAFYNQPQHF.

Only a few counts were recorded for this clonotype. The chain couples TRBV10-3 to TRBJ2-3; D perhaps matches TRBD2 (7 bases). V shed 0 bases and J shed 6 bases, with 13 bases lying between them. The CDR3 covers 15 residues. Germline V gene data show CDR1 as ENHRY and CDR2 as SYGVKD. The chain's CDR3 is CAISESPGGWDTQYF. The CDR3 DNA is TGTGCCATCAGTGAGTCGCCGGGGGGCTGGGATACGCAGTATTTT.

V usage is TRBV18 and J usage is TRBJ2-7; D is ambiguous. V gave up 1 base and J gave up 0 bases, with 4 bases separating them. There are 13 residues in the CDR3. Germline V lookup: CDR1 KGHSH, CDR2 LQKENI. The CDR3 here is CASSPQPSYEQYF. CDR3 DNA sequence: TGTGCCAGCTCACCACAGCCCTCCTACGAGCAGTACTTC.

This clonotype showed up just a few times. The chain employs TRBV12-3 or TRBV12-4 and TRBJ2-7, with a tentative D call TRBD1 (6 bases). The CDR3 totals 15 residues. The ends were cut back, 3 bases at V and 6 bases at J, with 18 bases in the middle. CDR3 nucleotides: TGTGCCAGCAGTTTTTTACAGGGTGGGACGGGCGAGCAGTACTTC. Residues: CASSFLQGGTGEQYF.

This clonotype was counted between two and nine times. J is TRBJ2-5 and V is TRBV28; TRBD2 matches at 7 bases. The CDR3 length is 16 residues. CDR1 MDHEN and CDR2 SYDVKM come from the germline V gene. Trimming at V came to 3 bases and at J to 4 bases, leaving 11 bases not matched to a gene. The CDR3 here is CASSFMPSGGGETQYF. The CDR3 DNA reads as TGTGCCAGCAGTTTTATGCCTTCGGGGGGAGGAGAGACCCAGTACTTC.

There are a few counts of this clonotype. The CDR3 reads CASSRQGTYNEQFF. CDR3 bases: TGTGCCAGCAGTAGACAGGGGACCTACAATGAGCAGTTCTTC. V and J are TRBV12-3 or TRBV12-4 and TRBJ2-1; 8 nucleotides match TRBD1. CDR3 size: 14 residues. V lost 5 bases to trimming and J lost 2 bases; unmatched junction nucleotides: 2.

The V call is TRBV18, the J call TRBJ1-1, with TRBD1 matching 10 bases. There are 19 residues in the CDR3. CDR1 and CDR2 from the germline V gene are KGHSH and LQKENI. V gave up 4 bases and J gave up 1 base; unmatched junction bases: 15. DNA for the CDR3: TGTGCCAGCTCACAAAATAGTCCCGGGACAGGGGTCGGGAACACTGAAGCTTTCTTT. Its protein is CASSQNSPGTGVGNTEAFF.

J is TRBJ1-2 and V is TRBV9, with 7 positions matching TRBD1. CDR3 length: 15 residues. Trimming removed 3 bases from V and 5 bases from J; junction bases left unmatched: 10. Germline CDR1 and CDR2: SGDLS and YYNGEE. CDR3 sequence reads: CASSAGNRGRYGYTF. CDR3 DNA sequence: TGTGCCAGCAGCGCCGGCAACAGGGGTCGGTATGGCTACACCTTC.

The chain recombines TRBV7-8 with TRBJ2-6, with TRBD1 matching over 12 bases. Trimming at V came to 7 bases and at J to 4 bases, leaving 14 bases not matched to a gene. Germline V gene data show CDR1 as SGHVS and CDR2 as FQNEAQ. The CDR3 totals 19 residues. The CDR3 sequence: CASTLREGQGAEGANVLTF. The CDR3 nucleotides read TGTGCCAGCACCCTGCGCGAGGGACAGGGGGCGGAGGGGGCCAACGTCCTGACTTTC.

This clonotype has just a few counts. The V call is TRBV7-9, the J call TRBJ2-3, with TRBD2 matching over 11 bases. Looked up from germline, CDR1 is SEHNR and CDR2 is FQNEAQ (reference sequence). This CDR3 has 17 amino acids. V dropped 5 bases and J dropped 2; count of bases not matched to a gene: 9. The CDR3 DNA reads as TGTGCCAGCAGCCCCCAACTAGCGGGAGAATTCACAGATACGCAGTATTTT. Protein sequence: CASSPQLAGEFTDTQYF.

The chain employs TRBV5-4 and TRBJ2-7; 7 bases map to TRBD1. There are 16 residues in the CDR3. Germline assignment: CDR1 SGHNT and CDR2 YYREEE (reference sequence). Losses at the gene ends were 0 bases for V and 4 bases for J; bases not matched to a gene: 10. As DNA, the CDR3 is TGTGCCAGCAGCTTGGCCGGGGACAGCAGCCATTACGAGCAGTACTTC. The encoded protein is CASSLAGDSSHYEQYF.

The chain recombines TRBV19 with TRBJ2-3, with D possibly being TRBD2 (5 bases). Germline assignment: CDR1 LNHDA and CDR2 SQIVND (reference sequence). Trimming cost V 3 bases and J 2 bases, with 9 bases left between them. CDR3 length: 14 residues. The CDR3 sequence is CASSIEDSTDTQYF. Here the CDR3 DNA reads TGTGCCAGTAGTATCGAGGACTCCACAGATACGCAGTATTTT.

Many counts were recorded for this clonotype. V and J are TRBV11-2 and TRBJ2-1; TRBD2 matches 8 bases. The V and J ends lost 0 bases and 7 bases, in that order; junction bases with no gene match: 2. Germline CDR1 SGHAT, CDR2 FQNNGV. This CDR3 is built from 14 residues. The CDR3 protein is CASSLDRGGNEQFF. Here the CDR3 DNA reads TGTGCCAGCAGCTTAGACCGGGGGGGTAATGAGCAGTTCTTC.

The chain employs TRBV10-3 and TRBJ1-1; D call uncertain. The CDR3 sequence is 13 residues long. V lost 7 bases and J 4 bases, leaving 13 bases between the germline ends. Per the germline V gene, CDR1 is ENHRY and CDR2 is SYGVKD. The CDR3 nucleotides are TGTGCCATCACCGTGGTTTGGGGCACTGAAGCTTTCTTT. Its translation is CAITVVWGTEAFF.

This clonotype was recorded a few times. V usage is TRBV14 and J usage is TRBJ1-2, with D maybe TRBD1 (5 bases). Between the trimmed V and J ends, which lost 0 bases and 0 bases, there was a span of 14 bases. The germline V gene has CDR1 SGHDN and CDR2 FVKESK. This CDR3 region has 17 residues. In nucleotides, the CDR3 is TGTGCCAGCAGCCAAGATCGGAGGGGCTATACTAACTATGGCTACACCTTC. Its protein is CASSQDRRGYTNYGYTF. The full variable domain, with the rest looked up from reference TRBV14 and TRBJ1-2, is EAGVTQFPSHSVIEKGQTVTLRCDPISGHDNLYWYRRVMGKEIKFLLHFVKESKQDESGMPNNRFLAERTGGTYSTLKVQPAELEDSGVYFCASSQDRRGYTNYGYTFGSGTRLTVV.